Given below is one T cell receptor (beta chain) in context. This specimen comes from a study of CD8 T cells in Susac syndrome. Random hexamers were used to reverse transcribe an amount of about 0.45 to 1 ug RNA. A multiplex approach, immunoSEQ multiplex PCR, amplified TCR beta CDR3 across 54 Vbeta and 13 Jbeta. MiXCR was run by TCRdb on the immunoSEQ multiplex PCR reads, yielding one entry per CDR3 protein. This table holds 130,000 or so distinct CDR3 sequences, over 80% found once. TEMRA cells were enriched by FACS, while CD8+ and CD4+ T cells were obtained through a negative isolation that was performed magnetically. Germline V CDR1 and CDR2: LGHNT, FRNRAP. CDR3 length: 15 residues. With 3 bases clipped from V and 1 base from J, the junction kept 5 bases outside the gene matches.

V and J are TRBV12-5 and TRBJ1-1; 7 nucleotides align to TRBD1. What was sequenced was CD8+ T cells from PBMCs. This TCR was sampled from a human donor with multiple sclerosis. CDR3 DNA sequence: TGTGCTAGTGGTTTCGAGACAGGGCGGAACACTGAAGCTTTCTTT. It yields the protein CASGFETGRNTEAFF.